Each of the 21 T cell receptor beta chains below was sequenced from the same sample in a study of metastatic and nonmetastatic thyroid tumors. With MiXCR, TCRdb called clones anew from the PCR reads. This sample has about 34,000 clones, with around 15% found just once. Thyroid surgery was performed in patients who had received no treatment beforehand. The sequencing sample was made of blood. The receptors here all came from a female donor with papillary thyroid cancer or a benign thyroid nodule (not recorded which). Some clones in this sample may be carry-over from other donors' samples.

This clone was observed a handful of times. The J gene is TRBJ2-7, the V gene TRBV28, with no clear D. This CDR3 has 14 amino acids. CDR1 and CDR2 from the germline V gene are MDHEN and SYDVKM. With 6 bases removed from V and 6 bases from J, the gap between germline ends came to 18 bases. The chain's CDR3 is CASSQGNTGGEQYF. The DNA for the CDR3 is TGTGCCAGCAGCCAAGGAAATACGGGTGGCGAGCAGTACTTC.

The CDR3 is CAWSSRASGAEKLFF. Written as DNA, the CDR3 is TGTGCCTGGAGTTCCCGGGCCTCAGGGGCGGAAAAACTGTTTTTT. This sequence joins TRBV30 and TRBJ1-4, with D perhaps TRBD1 (6 bases). Per the germline V gene, CDR1 is GTSNPN and CDR2 is SVGIG (reference sequence). Trimming took off 2 bases at V and 8 bases at J, with 18 bases between the two ends. CDR3 length: 15 amino acids.

This clone was recorded at least ten times. V is TRBV28 and J is TRBJ1-6; D not resolved. V lost 10 bases, J lost 0 bases, and 7 bases lay in between. From germline, CDR1 is MDHEN and CDR2 SYDVKM. This CDR3 has 13 amino acids. CDR3 residues: CATRSSYNSPLHF. The CDR3 bases are TGTGCCACCAGGAGCTCCTATAATTCACCCCTCCACTTT.

About this clone: An end of the junction differs from the germline gene, which may be a read error. The chain links TRBV20-1 to TRBJ2-5; D possibly uses TRBD1 or TRBD2 (5 bases each). The CDR3 length is 19 residues. Germline values: CDR1 DFQATT, CDR2 SNEGSKA (reference sequence). The CDR3 DNA is TGCAGCGCTACCGGGGCAGAGAGACGTAGTCGCTGGTACCAAGAGACCCAGTACTTC. The encoded protein is CSATGAERRSRWYQETQYF.

This clone was recorded at least ten times. The chain uses TRBV20-1 and TRBJ2-7; 7 nucleotides agree with TRBD2. The junction had 20 bases not matched to a gene; V was cut back by 5 bases and J by 4 bases. Germline V gene data show CDR1 as DFQATT and CDR2 as SNEGSKA (reference sequence). The CDR3 sequence is 17 residues long. The CDR3 is CSAYPYTRDERGYEQYF. As DNA, the CDR3 is TGCAGTGCTTACCCTTATACCCGGGACGAGCGGGGTTACGAGCAGTACTTC.

This clone appeared many times. V usage is TRBV11-2 and J usage is TRBJ2-7, with 7 bases aligning to TRBD2. The germline V gene has CDR1 SGHAT and CDR2 FQNNGV. With V trimmed by 7 bases and J by 3 bases, 6 bases remained unmatched. The CDR3 is made up of 13 amino acids. The CDR3 sequence: CASIGLVGYEQYF. DNA of the CDR3: TGTGCCAGCATCGGACTAGTCGGCTACGAGCAGTACTTC.

This clone was seen many times. The genes are TRBV18 and TRBJ1-6; 9 bases align to TRBD1. The trim removed 3 bases at V and 13 bases at J, leaving 10 bases unmatched. Per the germline V gene, CDR1 is KGHSH and CDR2 is LQKENI. This CDR3 is 15 amino acids long. The CDR3 DNA sequence: TGTGCCAGCTCACCTCGGGACAGGGTGGTCTCCCCCCTCCACTTT. Translated: CASSPRDRVVSPLHF.

This clone was counted ten times or more. The same CDR3 also results from other DNA sequences found in this sample. This chain links TRBV20-1 with TRBJ2-7, with 12 positions matching TRBD2. CDR1 and CDR2 from the germline V gene are DFQATT and SNEGSKA (reference sequence). V was pared by 5 bases and J by 3 bases, with 2 bases of the junction left unmatched. The CDR3 is 13 amino acids. The CDR3 protein is CSARTSGNYEQYF. CDR3 bases: TGCAGTGCTCGGACTAGCGGGAACTACGAGCAGTACTTC.

This clone is labeled as medium-sized. The chain recombines TRBV20-1 with TRBJ1-1, with a possible D match to TRBD1 (6 bases). CDR1 and CDR2 from the germline V gene are DFQATT and SNEGSKA (reference sequence). With 0 bases removed from V and 0 bases from J, the gap between germline ends came to 11 bases. This CDR3 spans 15 amino acids. The DNA for the CDR3 is TGCAGTGCTAGAGACGGGACAAGCCTGAACACTGAAGCTTTCTTT. This translates into CSARDGTSLNTEAFF.

The rearrangement links TRBV5-1 to TRBJ2-5, with D hard to call. The CDR3 is 15 residues long. Per the germline V gene, CDR1 is SGHRS and CDR2 is YFSETQ. Trimming removed 7 bases from V and 5 bases from J, with 21 bases in between. The CDR3 DNA is TGCGCCAGCGGGCTAGGATGCGGACCTGGTGAGACCCAGTACTTC. This encodes CASGLGCGPGETQYF.

This clone was recorded at least ten times. The chain has TRBV19 and TRBJ1-1; D is undetermined. The V end was cut by 3 bases, the J end by 8 bases, with 7 bases between. Germline CDR1 and CDR2: LNHDA and SQIVND (reference sequence). This CDR3 is 11 amino acids long. CDR3 amino acids: CASSMVGEAFF. CDR3 bases: TGTGCCAGTAGTATGGTGGGCGAAGCTTTCTTT. The full variable domain, its missing parts supplied by reference TRBV19 and TRBJ1-1, is DGGITQSPKYLFRKEGQNVTLSCEQNLNHDAMYWYRQDPGQGLRLIYYSQIVNDFQKGDIAEGYSVSREKKESFPLTVTSAQKNPTAFYLCASSMVGEAFFGQGTRLTVV.

This clone was counted many times. V gene TRBV28 combines with J gene TRBJ2-3, with D tentatively TRBD1 (6 bases). There are 12 residues in the CDR3. CDR1 MDHEN and CDR2 SYDVKM come from the germline V gene. V lost 8 bases to trimming and J lost 3 bases, with 9 bases between them. CDR3: CASSQGTDTQYF. The CDR3 nucleotides are TGTGCCAGCTCTCAGGGGACAGATACGCAGTATTTT.

This clone was seen only a few times. The chain links TRBV5-5 to TRBJ1-2; D might be TRBD1 (5 bases). This CDR3 contains 16 residues. The V gene's germline CDR1 is SGHKS and CDR2 YYEKEE (reference sequence). Deletions cut 3 bases from V and 6 bases from J, with 21 bases between. CDR3 amino acids: CASSSWKAGRLNGYTF. In DNA form, the CDR3 reads TGTGCCAGCAGCTCTTGGAAGGCAGGGCGATTAAATGGCTACACCTTC.

This clone was picked up many times. The chain is built from TRBV28 and TRBJ2-7; TRBD1 or TRBD2 may be the D gene (6 bases each). CDR1 is MDHEN, CDR2 SYDVKM, per germline. The CDR3 consists of 13 residues. Between the trimmed V and J ends, which lost 8 bases and 4 bases, there was a span of 15 bases. CDR3 in amino acids: CASAGGQGYEQYF. In nucleotides, the CDR3 is TGTGCCAGCGCAGGAGGGCAGGGGTACGAGCAGTACTTC.

This clone has more than one count but fewer than ten. The chain links TRBV6-2 or TRBV6-3 to TRBJ2-5; TRBD1 matches 9 bases. The CDR3 is 16 residues long. Germline CDR1 MNHEY, CDR2 SVGEGT. V lost 6 bases and J lost 6; bases outside the gene matches: 14. The CDR3 reads CASRTDRGFGKKTQYF. CDR3 sequence (DNA): TGTGCCAGCAGAACGGACAGGGGTTTTGGTAAGAAGACCCAGTACTTC.

The chain has TRBV20-1 and TRBJ2-3; the D gene is possibly TRBD1 (6 bases). Per germline, CDR1 DFQATT and CDR2 SNEGSKA (reference sequence). The germline V and J ends were trimmed by 1 base and 2 bases, with 16 bases remaining between them. The CDR3 spans 16 residues. DNA for the CDR3: TGCAGTGCTAGAGCCCCCGGGGACATAATCACAGATACGCAGTATTTT. It codes for CSARAPGDIITDTQYF.

On this clone itself: A much larger clone lies a single base off, so this may be a read error. The gene calls are TRBV9 and TRBJ2-5, with D perhaps being TRBD1 or TRBD2 (6 bases each). Per the germline V gene, CDR1 is SGDLS and CDR2 is YYNGEE. The CDR3 has 14 residues. The DNA for the CDR3 is TGTGCCAGCACCGTAGGGGGGACCGAGGAGACCCAGTACTTC. Residues: CASTVGGTEETQYF.

In this sample, this clone turned up many times. The chain carries TRBV6-4 and TRBJ1-1; unclear D gene. The germline V gene has CDR1 MRHNA and CDR2 SNTAGT. The CDR3 is 13 residues long. The V end lost 2 bases, the J end lost 1 base, and 5 bases lay between the germline ends. As DNA, the CDR3 is TGTGCCAGCAGTGACGGGGAGAACACTGAAGCTTTCTTT. It codes for CASSDGENTEAFF.

The chain is built from TRBV7-9 and TRBJ2-7, with D uncertain. This CDR3 region has 15 residues. Germline lookup yields CDR1 SEHNR and CDR2 FQNEAQ (reference sequence). The germline V and J ends were trimmed by 5 bases and 2 bases, with 16 bases remaining between them. DNA for the CDR3: TGTGCCAGCAGCCCCAGAAGTGTATCACCCTACGAGCAGTACTTC. Translating gives CASSPRSVSPYEQYF.

In nucleotides, the CDR3 is TGTGCCTCCCTAGGACGGGGGCACTACGAGCAGTACTTC. It encodes CASLGRGHYEQYF. The gene calls are TRBV30 and TRBJ2-7; D could derive from TRBD1 or TRBD2 (6 bases each). Trimming took off 7 bases at V and 3 bases at J, with 16 bases between the two ends. The CDR3 loop spans 13 amino acids. Germline values: CDR1 GTSNPN, CDR2 SVGIG (reference sequence).

This clone was observed at least ten times. V gene TRBV5-6 combines with J gene TRBJ2-2; D not resolved. The V and J ends lost 1 base and 1 base respectively, with 11 bases between them. This CDR3 has 16 residues. Per germline, CDR1 SGHDT and CDR2 YYEEEE. This CDR3 reads CASSLYLGMNTGELFF. CDR3 nucleotides: TGTGCCAGCAGCTTGTATCTGGGCATGAACACCGGGGAGCTGTTTTTT.